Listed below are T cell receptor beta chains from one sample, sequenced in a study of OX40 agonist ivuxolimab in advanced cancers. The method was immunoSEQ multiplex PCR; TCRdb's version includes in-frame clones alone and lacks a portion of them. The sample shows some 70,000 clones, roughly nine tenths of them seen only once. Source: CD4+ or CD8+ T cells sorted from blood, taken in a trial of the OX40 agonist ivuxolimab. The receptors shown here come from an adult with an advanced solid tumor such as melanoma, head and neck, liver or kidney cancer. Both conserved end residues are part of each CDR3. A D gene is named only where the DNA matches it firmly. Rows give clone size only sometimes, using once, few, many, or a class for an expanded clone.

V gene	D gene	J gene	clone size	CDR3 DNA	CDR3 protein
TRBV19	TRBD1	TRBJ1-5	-	TGTGCCAGTAGCAACTACCGGACAGGAAGCAATCAGCCCCAGCATTTT	CASSNYRTGSNQPQHF
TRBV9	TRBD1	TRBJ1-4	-	TGTGCCAGCAGCCAATACAGGGGACAATCTAATGAAAAACTGTTTTTT	CASSQYRGQSNEKLFF
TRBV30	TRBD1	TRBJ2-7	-	TGTGCCTGGAACCCACCAAGGGACAGGGGCCACGAGCAGTACTTC	CAWNPPRDRGHEQYF
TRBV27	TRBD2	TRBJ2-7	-	TGTGCCAGCAGTTCTCGGACTAGCGGGGGCTCCTACGAGCAGTACTTC	CASSSRTSGGSYEQYF
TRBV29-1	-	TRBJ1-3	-	TGCAGCGTTGGACGGAGCTCTGGAAACACCATATATTTT	CSVGRSSGNTIYF
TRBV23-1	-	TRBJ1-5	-	TGCGCCAGCAGTCATACGGGAGTTTATAGCAATCAGCCCCAGCATTTT	CASSHTGVYSNQPQHF
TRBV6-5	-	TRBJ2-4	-	TGTGCCAGCAGTTACTCGATAGGGGCAAACATTCAGTACTTC	CASSYSIGANIQYF
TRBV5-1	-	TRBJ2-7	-	TGCGCCAGCAGCCGGTCGTCCGGGTCTTTTAACGAGCAGTACTTC	CASSRSSGSFNEQYF
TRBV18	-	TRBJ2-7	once	TGTGCCAGCTCGGAGGGGGACGAGCAGTACTTC	CASSEGDEQYF
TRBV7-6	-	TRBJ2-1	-	TGTGCCAGCAGCTCGCGCGACACGAGCTCCTACAATGAGCAGTTCTTC	CASSSRDTSSYNEQFF
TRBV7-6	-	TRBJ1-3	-	TGTGCCAGCAGCTTACAGGTGTCCTCTGGAAACACCATATATTTT	CASSLQVSSGNTIYF
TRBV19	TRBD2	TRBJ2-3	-	TGTGCCAGTAGTCGGGGGGGGACAGATACGCAGTATTTT	CASSRGGTDTQYF
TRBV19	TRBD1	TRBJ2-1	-	TGTGCCAGTAGTGCAGGCTCCCGGGACAGGGGGTTCTACAATGAGCAGTTCTTC	CASSAGSRDRGFYNEQFF
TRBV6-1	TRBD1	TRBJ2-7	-	TGTGCCAGCAGTGAAAGGGGACAGTCAGGCGAGCAGTACTTC	CASSERGQSGEQYF
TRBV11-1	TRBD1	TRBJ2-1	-	TGTGCCAGCAGCCGAATCCGGGACAGGGGTTACAATGAGCAGTTCTTC	CASSRIRDRGYNEQFF
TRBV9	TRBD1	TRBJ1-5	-	TGTGCCAGCAGCACAGGGGGGCAGCCCCAGCATTTT	CASSTGGQPQHF
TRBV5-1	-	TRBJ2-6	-	TGCGCCAGCAGCTTGGGAGACTCTGGGGCCAACGTCCTGACTTTC	CASSLGDSGANVLTF
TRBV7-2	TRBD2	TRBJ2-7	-	TGTGCCAGCAGCTTATGGACTAGCGCTCCCTACGAGCAGTACTTC	CASSLWTSAPYEQYF
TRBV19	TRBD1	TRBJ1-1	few	TGTGCCAGTAGTACCCGACAGGGGGCGCATTCCACTGAAGCTTTCTTT	CASSTRQGAHSTEAFF
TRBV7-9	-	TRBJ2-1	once	TGTGCCAGCACCAGGACAGACAATGAGCAGTTCTTC	CASTRTDNEQFF
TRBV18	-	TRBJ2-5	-	TGTGCCAGCTCACCTAGAGGGGATCAAGAGACCCAGTACTTC	CASSPRGDQETQYF
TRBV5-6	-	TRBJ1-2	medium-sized	TGTGCCAGCACCCCGGCGGGAATGGAGGGACCCTATGGCTACACCTTC	CASTPAGMEGPYGYTF